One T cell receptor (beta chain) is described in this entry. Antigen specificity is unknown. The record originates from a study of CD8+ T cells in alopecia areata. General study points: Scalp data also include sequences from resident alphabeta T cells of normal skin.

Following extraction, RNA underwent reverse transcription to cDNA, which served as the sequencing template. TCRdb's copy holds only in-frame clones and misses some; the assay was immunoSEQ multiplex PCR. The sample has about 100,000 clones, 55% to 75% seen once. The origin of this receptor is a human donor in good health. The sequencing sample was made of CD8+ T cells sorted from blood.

The CDR3 sequence: CASSLSVSVSSPLHF. CDR3 nucleotide sequence: TGTGCCAGCAGTTTATCTGTCAGCGTATCCTCACCCCTCCACTTT. This chain connects TRBV27 to TRBJ1-6; no clear D. Germline CDR1 is MNHEY and CDR2 is SMNVEV (reference sequence). Trimming pared 0 bases from V and 10 bases from J, leaving 13 bases between. This CDR3 has 15 residues.